Sequencing of this TCR beta chain was carried out in a study of blood T cells in healthy people across ages. Primed by a sample-barcoded 5' primer and a J-beta primer mix, a second PCR proceeded for about 7 to 11 cycles. MiXCR, run by TCRdb on the 5' RACE reads, gives a single entry per CDR3 protein. The sample holds 750,000 to 1,000,000 distinct CDR3 sequences; almost 30% are singletons and the top ten take 10%. J gave up 3 bases and V 6 bases, and 10 bases lay outside the gene matches. CDR3 length equals 14 residues. The V gene's germline CDR1 is DFQATT and CDR2 SNEGSKA (reference sequence). Regarding the study as a whole: The long-lived group displayed more naive CD4+ cells, plus higher diversity, than the aged donors did.

Many counts were recorded for this clonotype. Its antigen remains unknown. The same data also went into a second study, on T cells of mothers and their children.

V usage is TRBV20-1 and J usage is TRBJ2-7, with 8 bases identical to TRBD1. The sequence derives from a woman aged 40 to 49 in good health. Sequenced: blood. The CDR3 spells CSAISRDRHYEQYF. DNA of the CDR3: TGCAGTGCCATCAGCCGGGACAGGCACTACGAGCAGTACTTC.